This entry concerns a single TCR beta chain. Reverse transcription of roughly 0.5 to 1 ug RNA was performed with random hexamers. TCRdb passed the immunoSEQ multiplex PCR reads through MiXCR, listing each CDR3 protein once. The sample has more than 95,000 distinct CDR3 sequences, around 94% seen once. Sequencing of TCR beta drew on CD8+ and CD4+ T cells from blood. This sample was included in a study of CD8 T cells in Susac syndrome. V was clipped by 5 bases and J by 4 bases; unmatched bases: 15. This CDR3 spans 18 amino acids. CDR1 is SGHVS and CDR2 is FQNEAQ in the germline V gene. This sequence joins TRBV7-8 and TRBJ2-1, with TRBD2 identical over 9 bases. The specimen was CD8+ T cells from PBMCs. The TCR comes from a human donor with Susac syndrome. The CDR3 region has the DNA TGTGCCAGCAGCCCACTGTTTGTTAGCGGGAGCGTTTACAATGAGCAGTTCTTC. It yields the protein CASSPLFVSGSVYNEQFF.